The present entry profiles one T cell receptor beta chain with its context. Its specificity is not known. TCRdb re-analysed the 5' RACE reads in MiXCR, keeping a single row per CDR3 protein. The data contain 240,000 or so distinct CDR3 sequences, more than 9.5% of them singletons. This specimen belongs to a study of identical twins. Whole-study results and caveats: Beta clonotypes that were abundant in cord blood contained fewer insertions, a pattern absent from memory repertoires.

V lost 10 bases to trimming and J lost 2 bases; unmatched junction nucleotides: 11. In germline, CDR1 is ENHRY, CDR2 SYGVKD. CDR3 size: 14 residues. This sample also belongs to another study, concerning yellow fever vaccine responses in identical twins.

The genes are TRBV10-3 and TRBJ2-7; 7 bases fit TRBD1. The source material was memory (CD45RO+) T cells sorted from blood. The sequence derives from a woman aged 18-29 years in good health. CDR3 loop: CASRRDSVTYEQYF. For the CDR3, the DNA is TGTGCCAGCCGCCGGGACAGTGTCACCTACGAGCAGTACTTC.